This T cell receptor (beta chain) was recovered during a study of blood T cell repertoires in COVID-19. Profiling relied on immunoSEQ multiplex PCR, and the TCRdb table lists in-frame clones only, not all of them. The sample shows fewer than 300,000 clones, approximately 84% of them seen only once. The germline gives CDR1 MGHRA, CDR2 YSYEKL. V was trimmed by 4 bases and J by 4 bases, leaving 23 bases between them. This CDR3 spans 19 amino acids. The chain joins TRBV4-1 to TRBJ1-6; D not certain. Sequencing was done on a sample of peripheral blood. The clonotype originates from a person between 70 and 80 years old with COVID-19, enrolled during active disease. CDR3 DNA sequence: TGCGCCAGCAGCCGGGAGGGTGATCAGAAGTTAACATATAATTCACCCCTCCACTTT. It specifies CASSREGDQKLTYNSPLHF.